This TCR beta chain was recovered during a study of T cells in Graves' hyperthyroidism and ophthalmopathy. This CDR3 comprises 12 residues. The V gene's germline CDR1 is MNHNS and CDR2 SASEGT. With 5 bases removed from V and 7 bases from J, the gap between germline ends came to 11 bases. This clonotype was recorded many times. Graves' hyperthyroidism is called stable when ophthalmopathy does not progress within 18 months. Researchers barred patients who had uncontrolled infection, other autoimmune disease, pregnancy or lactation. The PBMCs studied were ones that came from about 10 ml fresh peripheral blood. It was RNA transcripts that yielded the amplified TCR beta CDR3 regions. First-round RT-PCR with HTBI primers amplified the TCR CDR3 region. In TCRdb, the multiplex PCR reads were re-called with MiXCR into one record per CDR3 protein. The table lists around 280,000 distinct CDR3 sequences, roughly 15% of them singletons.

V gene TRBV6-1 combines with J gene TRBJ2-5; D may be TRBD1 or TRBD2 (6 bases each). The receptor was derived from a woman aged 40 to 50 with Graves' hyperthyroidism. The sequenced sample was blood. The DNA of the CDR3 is TGTGCCAGCAGTAGGGGGGCAGGGACCCAGTACTTC. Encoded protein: CASSRGAGTQYF.